The 30 T cell receptor beta chains below all came from one sample that was sequenced in a study of cytomegalovirus exposure and HLA in healthy donors. PCR employed 60 Vbeta and 13 Jbeta primers. Sequenced by immunoSEQ multiplex PCR; TCRdb stores in-frame clones only, minus some. The sample lists approximately 150,000 clones, roughly 80% seen once, with 10% to 12% in the top ten. Specimen: PBMCs. The receptor source for this set is a man aged 18-30 years in good health and CMV-seropositive.

This clone was seen more than once but under ten times. This chain connects TRBV7-9 to TRBJ1-1, with D unresolved. The length of the CDR3 is 13 residues. Germline-derived CDR1 and CDR2 are SEHNR and FQNEAQ (reference sequence). Trimming removed 5 bases at V and 3 bases at J, with 10 bases between. CDR3 in amino acids: CASSQVVYTEAFF. The CDR3 nucleotides read TGTGCCAGCAGCCAGGTCGTGTACACTGAAGCTTTCTTT.

In nucleotides, the CDR3 is TGTGCCAGCAGCTTGACCTTAGCGGATGAGCAGTTCTTC. Its translation is CASSLTLADEQFF. The chain combines TRBV5-4 with TRBJ2-1, with TRBD2 as a possible D gene (6 bases). Trimming removed 1 base from V and 8 bases from J, with 10 bases in between. Germline-derived CDR1 and CDR2 are SGHNT and YYREEE (reference sequence). The CDR3 runs to 13 residues.

The rearrangement joins TRBV10-3 to TRBJ2-7; 11 bases align to TRBD2. Germline V gene sequence: CDR1 ENHRY, CDR2 SYGVKD. V was pared by 2 bases and J by 5 bases, with 8 bases of the junction left unmatched. CDR3 length equals 16 residues. In DNA form, the CDR3 reads TGTGCCATCAGTGAGACTAGCGGGAGTATGGTCGACGAGCAGTACTTC. Its protein is CAISETSGSMVDEQYF.

This clone has just a few counts. The rearrangement uses TRBV7-2 and TRBJ2-1; D not resolved. Per the germline V gene, CDR1 is SGHTA and CDR2 is FQGNSA. The CDR3 contains 16 residues. Trimming took 5 bases from V and 0 from J, leaving 14 bases between them. The CDR3 protein is CASSPQVQSSYNEQFF. For the CDR3, the DNA is TGTGCCAGCAGCCCCCAAGTACAGAGCTCCTACAATGAGCAGTTCTTC.

There are a few counts of this clone. The V call is TRBV5-1, the J call TRBJ1-3; 7 nucleotides line up with TRBD1. Germline V gene lookup returns CDR1 SGHRS and CDR2 YFSETQ. Losses at the gene ends were 3 bases for V and 0 bases for J; bases not matched to a gene: 0. The CDR3 is made up of 14 amino acids. The CDR3 nucleotides read TGCGCCAGCAGCTGGACAGGCTCTGGAAACACCATATATTTT. It is translated as CASSWTGSGNTIYF.

The rearrangement links TRBV5-1 to TRBJ2-3; a possible D gene is TRBD1 (5 bases). Germline loops: CDR1 SGHRS, CDR2 YFSETQ. The CDR3 is 12 residues long. V was pared by 5 bases and J by 5 bases, with 9 bases between. The CDR3 loop is CASSRRGDTQYF. The CDR3 DNA reads TGCGCCAGCAGTCGAAGGGGAGATACGCAGTATTTT.

The rearrangement uses TRBV14 and TRBJ2-3; tentative D call: TRBD2 (6 bases). With 4 bases removed from V and 2 bases from J, the gap between germline ends came to 10 bases. The CDR3 is made up of 14 amino acids. Germline assignment: CDR1 SGHDN and CDR2 FVKESK. This CDR3 reads CASSLRDSTDTQYF. CDR3 sequence (DNA): TGTGCCAGCAGCCTCCGGGACTCCACAGATACGCAGTATTTT.

The V and J genes are TRBV6-1 and TRBJ1-1; perhaps TRBD1 as D (5 bases). V shed 7 bases and J shed 7 bases, with 19 bases lying between them. The CDR3 is 14 residues long. The V gene's germline CDR1 is MNHNS and CDR2 SASEGT. In DNA, the CDR3 is TGTGCCAGCACGGGGGGAGTCGGGAGGGATGAAGCTTTCTTT. This gives the protein CASTGGVGRDEAFF.

The V gene is TRBV19, the J gene TRBJ1-1, with a weak D call TRBD1 (5 bases). The CDR3 has 16 residues. The germline V gene has CDR1 LNHDA and CDR2 SQIVND (reference sequence). V gave up 6 bases and J gave up 0 bases, with 17 bases separating them. CDR3 amino acids: CASREGGVFMNTEAFF. In nucleotides, the CDR3 is TGTGCCAGTAGAGAGGGAGGGGTTTTTATGAACACTGAAGCTTTCTTT.

Of note for this clone: The junction departs from germline at one end; a sequencing error may be responsible. This sequence joins TRBV2 and TRBJ2-1; TRBD1 matches 8 bases. This CDR3 is 15 amino acids long. Germline V gives CDR1 SNHLY, CDR2 FYNNEI. CDR3 DNA: TGTGCCAGCAATAAGGACAGGGTCTCCAACAATGAGCAGTTCTTC. This translates into CASNKDRVSNNEQFF. The variable domain in full, completed from reference TRBV2 and TRBJ2-1, reads EPEVTQTPSHQVTQMGQEVILRCVPISNHLYFYWYRQILGQKVEFLVSFYNNEISEKSEIFDDQFSVERPDGSNFTLKIRSTKLEDSAMYFCASNKDRVSNNEQFFGPGTRLTVL.

The V gene is TRBV2, the J gene TRBJ2-3, with 7 bases fitting TRBD1. V lost 9 bases, J lost 2 bases, and 8 bases stayed unmatched. Germline lookup yields CDR1 SNHLY and CDR2 FYNNEI. The CDR3 has 14 amino acids. The CDR3 region has the DNA TGTGCCAGTACCAGGGGGACGATCACAGATACGCAGTATTTT. Translating it yields CASTRGTITDTQYF.

The sample holds one count of this clone. CDR3 region: CASSINYGRVNGYTF. The CDR3 nucleotides are TGTGCCAGTAGTATAAATTACGGCAGGGTAAATGGCTACACCTTC. The chain uses TRBV19 and TRBJ1-2; tentative D call: TRBD1 (5 bases). The V gene's germline CDR1 is LNHDA and CDR2 SQIVND (reference sequence). The CDR3 is 15 residues long. Trimming removed 2 bases from V and 6 bases from J, with 16 bases in between.

There are a few counts of this clone. This CDR3 is CASSPGVQGRQYF. CDR3 DNA: TGTGCCAGCTCACCAGGCGTCCAGGGTCGTCAGTACTTC. The chain has TRBV18 and TRBJ2-7, with D possibly TRBD1 on 5 matching bases. Trimming removed 2 bases from V and 10 bases from J, with 15 bases in between. The germline gives CDR1 KGHSH, CDR2 LQKENI. The CDR3 runs 13 residues.

The chain uses TRBV6-1 and TRBJ1-5; no clear D gene. CDR1 and CDR2 (germline): MNHNS, SASEGT. The V end was cut by 1 base, the J end by 3 bases, with 13 bases between. The CDR3 is 16 residues long. The CDR3 spells CASSEEVPRFNQPQHF. The CDR3, as DNA: TGTGCCAGCAGTGAAGAGGTCCCCAGGTTCAATCAGCCCCAGCATTTT.

This clone was seen a single time. The chain links TRBV28 to TRBJ1-4; 7 bases line up with TRBD1. This CDR3 comprises 14 residues. CDR1 and CDR2 (germline): MDHEN, SYDVKM. With 6 bases clipped from V and 10 bases from J, the junction kept 11 bases outside the gene matches. The CDR3 DNA is TGTGCCAGCAGCAAACCAGGGGGGAGAGGAAAACTGTTTTTT. Its translation: CASSKPGGRGKLFF.

This chain links TRBV5-8 with TRBJ2-7; D may be TRBD1 (5 bases). Trimming stripped 2 bases from V and 4 bases from J, with 16 bases between. Per germline, CDR1 SGHTS and CDR2 YDEGEE. The length of the CDR3 is 15 residues. The CDR3 nucleotides read TGTGCCAGCAGCTTCCTAACAGGTGGTTCGTACGAGCAGTACTTC. It specifies CASSFLTGGSYEQYF.

There are a few counts of this clone. This chain uses TRBV28 with TRBJ1-5; D is unresolved. Germline CDR1 and CDR2: MDHEN and SYDVKM. V lost 1 base, J lost 3 bases, and 10 bases lay in between. CDR3 length: 15 amino acids. The CDR3 region has the DNA TGTGCCAGCAGTTTATCTACCGCTGTCAATCAGCCCCAGCATTTT. Its protein product is CASSLSTAVNQPQHF.

The table lists this clone with a few counts. V gene TRBV27 combines with J gene TRBJ2-2, with TRBD1 matching 10 bases. CDR1 MNHEY and CDR2 SMNVEV come from the germline V gene (reference sequence). The CDR3 is 15 residues long. V was clipped by 6 bases and J by 6 bases; unmatched bases: 7. The CDR3 bases are TGTGCCAGCAGCAGACAGGGGGCGAAAGCCGGGGAGCTGTTTTTT. Protein: CASSRQGAKAGELFF.

The CDR3 spells CASSFSRGSGGTDTQYF. In DNA, the CDR3 is TGTGCCAGCAGCTTCTCCCGCGGGAGCGGGGGCACAGATACGCAGTATTTT. The rearrangement joins TRBV7-2 to TRBJ2-3, with 7 bases lining up with TRBD2. With 3 bases clipped from V and 1 base from J, the junction kept 10 bases outside the gene matches. The CDR3 is 17 residues long. Germline loops: CDR1 SGHTA, CDR2 FQGNSA.

This clone was seen a handful of times. The chain has TRBV2 and TRBJ2-5, with 7 bases matching TRBD1. The CDR3 runs 15 residues. The germline V gene encodes CDR1 SNHLY and CDR2 FYNNEI. With 4 bases clipped from V and 5 bases from J, the junction kept 10 bases outside the gene matches. DNA of the CDR3: TGTGCCAGCAGTGTGAGACAGGGCGGTTCGGAGACCCAGTACTTC. Protein product: CASSVRQGGSETQYF. Variable domain in full (rest from reference TRBV2 and TRBJ2-5): EPEVTQTPSHQVTQMGQEVILRCVPISNHLYFYWYRQILGQKVEFLVSFYNNEISEKSEIFDDQFSVERPDGSNFTLKIRSTKLEDSAMYFCASSVRQGGSETQYFGPGTRLLVL.

The chain links TRBV7-2 to TRBJ2-1; possible D gene TRBD2, 5 bases. The CDR3 is 14 amino acids. The V gene's germline CDR1 is SGHTA and CDR2 FQGNSA. Trimming removed 0 bases at V and 9 bases at J, with 12 bases between. The CDR3 region has the DNA TGTGCCAGCAGCTTAGCGCTTTATGGAGGTGAGCAGTTCTTC. This translates into CASSLALYGGEQFF.

The gene calls are TRBV28 and TRBJ1-2; 9 nucleotides line up with TRBD1. The length of the CDR3 is 15 residues. V lost 6 bases, J lost 3 bases, and 8 bases stayed unmatched. CDR1 and CDR2 from the germline V gene are MDHEN and SYDVKM. The CDR3 bases are TGTGCCAGCAGCCCGGACAGGGGATGGGACTATGGCTACACCTTC. Its translation: CASSPDRGWDYGYTF.

The chain joins TRBV6-6 to TRBJ2-2; D is unresolved. Trimming cost V 6 bases and J 0 bases, with 5 bases left between them. Germline loops: CDR1 MNHNY, CDR2 SVGAGI (reference sequence). This CDR3 is 13 amino acids long. The CDR3 loop reads CASRAANTGELFF. In nucleotides, the CDR3 is TGTGCCAGCAGGGCCGCGAACACCGGGGAGCTGTTTTTT.

This clone turned up a few times. The chain combines TRBV19 with TRBJ2-1; D is undetermined. Trimming took 3 bases from V and 6 from J, leaving 12 bases between them. The CDR3 covers 14 residues. Germline loops: CDR1 LNHDA, CDR2 SQIVND (reference sequence). The DNA of the CDR3 is TGTGCCAGTAGTATCTTGGGCGAACCCAATGAGCAGTTCTTC. The encoded protein is CASSILGEPNEQFF.

The rearrangement joins TRBV18 to TRBJ2-3; D is unclear. The CDR3 sequence is 13 residues long. Trimming pared 3 bases from V and 1 base from J, leaving 5 bases between. Germline assignment: CDR1 KGHSH and CDR2 LQKENI. The chain's CDR3 is CASSPGRTDTQYF. The CDR3 DNA is TGTGCCAGCTCACCGGGCCGCACAGATACGCAGTATTTT.

The chain joins TRBV7-9 to TRBJ2-1; 7 positions match TRBD1. This CDR3 comprises 13 residues. CDR1 and CDR2 (germline): SEHNR, FQNEAQ (reference sequence). J gave up 7 bases and V 5 bases, and 5 bases lay outside the gene matches. The CDR3 DNA reads as TGTGCCAGCAGCAGCCCCAGGGGGAATGAGCAGTTCTTC. It yields the protein CASSSPRGNEQFF.

The rearrangement links TRBV5-1 to TRBJ2-3, with 7 bases fitting TRBD2. CDR1 and CDR2 (germline): SGHRS, YFSETQ. The CDR3 runs to 16 residues. The trim removed 0 bases at V and 0 bases at J, leaving 4 bases unmatched. The CDR3 region has the DNA TGCGCCAGCAGCTTGGGCAGCGGGGCTAGCACAGATACGCAGTATTTT. Translating gives CASSLGSGASTDTQYF.

V is TRBV28 and J is TRBJ2-1, with 14 bases fitting TRBD2. Germline assignment: CDR1 MDHEN and CDR2 SYDVKM. Trimming removed 1 base from V and 2 bases from J; junction bases left unmatched: 10. The CDR3 consists of 20 residues. In nucleotides, the CDR3 is TGTGCCAGCAGTTTATCTTCCCCGGGACTAGCGGGAGTACCCTACAATGAGCAGTTCTTC. The encoded protein is CASSLSSPGLAGVPYNEQFF. The entire variable domain, with the rest obtained from reference TRBV28 and TRBJ2-1, is as follows: DVKVTQSSRYLVKRTGEKVFLECVQDMDHENMFWYRQDPGLGLRLIYFSYDVKMKEKGDIPEGYSVSREKKERFSLILESASTNQTSMYLCASSLSSPGLAGVPYNEQFFGPGTRLTVL.

The gene calls are TRBV27 and TRBJ2-7, with 11 nucleotides matching TRBD1. Losses at the gene ends were 2 bases for V and 5 bases for J; bases not matched to a gene: 5. This CDR3 region has 15 residues. CDR1 and CDR2 from the germline V gene are MNHEY and SMNVEV (reference sequence). The chain's CDR3 is CASSLGGQGGNEQYF. CDR3 coding DNA: TGTGCCAGCAGTTTAGGGGGACAGGGGGGGAACGAGCAGTACTTC.

The genes are TRBV6-1 and TRBJ2-2; TRBD1 agrees at 10 bases. Trimming removed 9 bases from V and 4 bases from J; junction bases left unmatched: 2. CDR3 length: 13 residues. CDR1 and CDR2 (germline): MNHNS, SASEGT. CDR3 nucleotides: TGTGCCAGTAGGACAGGGGGCACCGGGGAGCTGTTTTTT. Translating it yields CASRTGGTGELFF.